The 8 T cell receptor beta chains below were found in one sample sequenced in a study of blood T cell repertoires in COVID-19 (dated by TCRdb to 2020 to 2021). The library was generated by the immunoSEQ multiplex PCR assay. Here the immuneACCESS table is served through TCRdb, limited to in-frame sequences with V and J called. Missing clones are a known gap in these copies; in checked studies unresolved V genes cover under half, and the rest lacks a known reason. This sample comprises about 330,000 clones, under 90% of them detected only once. The ten top clones hold over 9.5% of the sample. Sequencing was carried out using PBMCs or T cells enriched from blood (not recorded which). These TCRs come from a woman aged 18-35 years who had recovered from COVID-19.

This chain connects TRBV5-4 to TRBJ2-1; 7 bases align to TRBD1. This CDR3 is 15 amino acids long. Trimming cost V 2 bases and J 9 bases; bases outside gene matches: 11. From germline, CDR1 is SGHNT and CDR2 YYREEE (reference sequence). This CDR3 reads CASSLGRGLVSEQFF. The CDR3 coding sequence is TGTGCCAGCAGCTTAGGAAGGGGGCTCGTGAGTGAGCAGTTCTTC.

The CDR3 bases are TGTGCCAGCAGCCAAGGAACGGTTTCAGATACGCAGTATTTT. Translation gives CASSQGTVSDTQYF. The rearrangement links TRBV4-2 to TRBJ2-3; D remains ambiguous. CDR3 length: 14 residues. CDR1 and CDR2 (germline): LGHNA, YNFKEQ. V lost 1 base and J lost 4, with 9 bases in between.

The rearrangement uses TRBV6-6 and TRBJ2-2; 10 nucleotides match TRBD2. From germline, CDR1 is MNHNY and CDR2 SVGAGI (reference sequence). The V gene end was trimmed by 7 bases and the J gene end by 4 bases; junction bases not matched to a gene: 9. The CDR3 is made up of 16 amino acids. The CDR3 reads CASKTSQRGGTGELFF. The CDR3 DNA reads TGTGCCAGCAAAACCTCTCAGCGGGGGGGCACCGGGGAGCTGTTTTTT.

The chain links TRBV28 to TRBJ2-4, with 8 bases matching TRBD2. CDR1 MDHEN and CDR2 SYDVKM come from the germline V gene. CDR3 length: 18 residues. V lost 3 bases to trimming and J lost 0 bases; unmatched junction nucleotides: 10. CDR3 region: CASSFVWGREEAKNIQYF. CDR3 bases: TGTGCCAGCAGTTTTGTTTGGGGGCGGGAGGAAGCCAAAAACATTCAGTACTTC.

This clone showed up just once. This chain links TRBV9 with TRBJ1-5; TRBD1 might be the D (5 bases). Germline V lookup: CDR1 SGDLS, CDR2 YYNGEE. Trimming took off 6 bases at V and 3 bases at J, with 16 bases between the two ends. This CDR3 spans 15 amino acids. This CDR3 reads CASNKGGDFNQPQHF. The CDR3 coding sequence is TGTGCCAGCAACAAAGGAGGGGACTTCAATCAGCCCCAGCATTTT.

This chain links TRBV5-1 with TRBJ2-3, with D maybe TRBD2 (5 bases). Per germline, CDR1 SGHRS and CDR2 YFSETQ. There are 15 residues in the CDR3. V shed 7 bases and J shed 2 bases, with 17 bases lying between them. The CDR3 reads CASRRGDTNTDTQYF. In DNA, the CDR3 is TGCGCCAGCCGTCGGGGAGATACTAACACAGATACGCAGTATTTT.

The sample holds one count of this clone. The genes are TRBV27 and TRBJ1-2; D gene unclear. In germline, CDR1 is MNHEY, CDR2 SMNVEV (reference sequence). V shed 3 bases and J shed 4 bases, with 15 bases lying between them. This CDR3 spans 15 amino acids. The CDR3 spells CASSLRILGGYGYTF. The CDR3 DNA sequence: TGTGCCAGCAGTTTGCGCATTCTAGGAGGCTATGGCTACACCTTC.

The rearrangement links TRBV19 to TRBJ2-1; TRBD2 aligns across 11 bases. Looked up from germline, CDR1 is LNHDA and CDR2 is SQIVND (reference sequence). The CDR3 is 15 residues long. Losses at the gene ends were 0 bases for V and 6 bases for J; bases not matched to a gene: 1. The DNA for the CDR3 is TGTGCCAGTAGTATAGAGGGACTAGCGGCCAATGAGCAGTTCTTC. This sequence encodes CASSIEGLAANEQFF. The variable domain in full, with the rest retrieved from reference TRBV19 and TRBJ2-1, is DGGITQSPKYLFRKEGQNVTLSCEQNLNHDAMYWYRQDPGQGLRLIYYSQIVNDFQKGDIAEGYSVSREKKESFPLTVTSAQKNPTAFYLCASSIEGLAANEQFFGPGTRLTVL.